The sample holds a few counts of the clone carrying this T cell receptor beta chain. Antigen unknown. This sample stems from a study of T cell repertoires in cytomegalovirus infection. Background on the study: Selection of CMV epitopes for the study included recently identified HLA-C-restricted and well-studied HLA-B-restricted ones. Both CMV infection and a matching HLA type were indicated by public TCR beta signatures.

TCRdb recomputed calls from the reads with MiXCR, one row per CDR3 protein. The sample has some 350,000 distinct CDR3 sequences, roughly 34% seen once. Trimming removed 8 bases from V and 5 bases from J, with 18 bases in between. CDR3 length equals 15 residues. Germline assignment: CDR1 SGHVS and CDR2 FNYEAQ. The genes are TRBV7-6 and TRBJ2-2; D uncertain. Source: cultured PBMCs, taken from culture after CMV antigen stimulation. This sequence originates from a human donor in good health (CMV status not recorded). Some clones in this sample may be carry-over from other donors' samples. CDR3 protein: CASQKERRYTGELFF. The CDR3 region has the DNA TGTGCCAGCCAGAAGGAAAGGAGATATACCGGGGAGCTGTTTTTT.